Shown below are 19 T cell receptor beta chains from a single sample sequenced in a study of shared clonotypes between healthy human individuals. Terminally differentiated effector memory CD45RA+ cells were left out of the naive CD8 fraction, which was CD45RO-negative and positively selected for CCR7. Data came from immunoSEQ multiplex PCR; TCRdb stores just in-frame clones and leaves some out. The table records about 2 million clones, roughly 94% of them present only once. Sample: naive CD8+ T cells sorted from blood. These receptor sequences come from a man younger than 35 in good health.

CDR3 sequence (DNA): TGTGCCAGCAGCTTAGTTGCACGGAGAGGTGACAAAAACATTCAGTACTTC. This sequence encodes CASSLVARRGDKNIQYF. The chain is built from TRBV11-2 and TRBJ2-4; no definite D call. Trimming took 1 base from V and 3 from J, leaving 16 bases between them. Germline values: CDR1 SGHAT, CDR2 FQNNGV. The CDR3 runs 17 residues.

The chain carries TRBV7-9 and TRBJ2-1; TRBD2 matches at 7 bases. The trim removed 5 bases at V and 6 bases at J, leaving 13 bases unmatched. The germline gives CDR1 SEHNR, CDR2 FQNEAQ (reference sequence). This CDR3 has 16 residues. This chain's CDR3 is CASSHAWGGRVNEQFF. The CDR3, as DNA: TGTGCCAGCAGCCACGCGTGGGGGGGTCGTGTCAATGAGCAGTTCTTC. Filled out from reference TRBV7-9 and TRBJ2-1, the complete variable domain reads DTGVSQNPRHKITKRGQNVTFRCDPISEHNRLYWYRQTLGQGPEFLTYFQNEAQLEKSRLLSDRFSAERPKGSFSTLEIQRTEQGDSAMYLCASSHAWGGRVNEQFFGPGTRLTVL.

The chain has TRBV6-1 and TRBJ2-3; D gene ambiguous. This CDR3 is built from 19 residues. In germline, CDR1 is MNHNS, CDR2 SASEGT. Trimming took 0 bases from V and 0 from J, leaving 19 bases between them. Written as DNA, the CDR3 is TGTGCCAGCAGTGAAGCGCTGGGTTTCACCTTGTCTAGCACAGATACGCAGTATTTT. It specifies CASSEALGFTLSSTDTQYF.

V and J are TRBV6-6 and TRBJ2-7; 8 nucleotides agree with TRBD2. Trimming cost V 5 bases and J 7 bases; bases outside gene matches: 4. Looked up from germline, CDR1 is MNHNY and CDR2 is SVGAGI (reference sequence). This CDR3 has 12 residues. CDR3 in amino acids: CASSTLAGEQYF. The CDR3 DNA sequence: TGTGCCAGCAGTACTTTAGCGGGAGAGCAGTACTTC.

The rearrangement links TRBV4-1 to TRBJ2-5; tentatively, D is TRBD1 (5 bases). The germline V gene encodes CDR1 MGHRA and CDR2 YSYEKL. V lost 3 bases, J lost 2 bases, and 13 bases lay in between. CDR3 length equals 15 residues. As DNA, the CDR3 is TGCGCCAGCAGCCAGAGACCCGCAGGGCAAGAGACCCAGTACTTC. Protein product: CASSQRPAGQETQYF.

The chain joins TRBV5-6 to TRBJ2-1, with D possibly TRBD2 on 7 matching bases. Trimming took 6 bases from V and 7 from J, leaving 29 bases between them. Germline V CDR1 and CDR2: SGHDT, YYEEEE. This CDR3 region has 18 residues. As DNA, the CDR3 is TGTGCCAGCACCCAAGAGGGGGAGGGCCTAATCGGAAGGAATGAGCAGTTCTTC. Encoded protein: CASTQEGEGLIGRNEQFF.

This sequence joins TRBV7-9 and TRBJ2-7, with D possibly TRBD2 on 6 matching bases. Trimming removed 5 bases from V and 0 bases from J, with 14 bases in between. Germline values: CDR1 SEHNR, CDR2 FQNEAQ (reference sequence). The CDR3 length is 15 residues. In nucleotides, the CDR3 is TGTGCCAGCAGCCTGAGGGCGGGGAGCTCCTACGAGCAGTACTTC. Protein sequence: CASSLRAGSSYEQYF.

The J gene is TRBJ2-1, the V gene TRBV9, with 8 bases aligning to TRBD1. CDR1 and CDR2 (germline): SGDLS, YYNGEE. The CDR3 spans 15 residues. V gave up 4 bases and J gave up 7 bases; unmatched junction bases: 10. The CDR3, as DNA: TGTGCCAGCAGCTTAGAACAGGGGGATGGGAATGAGCAGTTCTTC. This codes for CASSLEQGDGNEQFF.

The chain joins TRBV4-1 to TRBJ2-7; TRBD1 or TRBD2 may be the D gene (5 bases each). The germline V gene encodes CDR1 MGHRA and CDR2 YSYEKL. The CDR3 is 14 residues long. Trimming took off 0 bases at V and 6 bases at J, with 12 bases between the two ends. The CDR3 here is CASSQDRGASEQYF. For the CDR3, the DNA is TGCGCCAGCAGCCAAGATCGAGGGGCTAGCGAGCAGTACTTC.

This sequence joins TRBV28 and TRBJ2-1; TRBD2 aligns across 10 bases. Looked up from germline, CDR1 is MDHEN and CDR2 is SYDVKM. Losses at the gene ends were 2 bases for V and 4 bases for J; bases not matched to a gene: 8. The CDR3 runs to 17 residues. The DNA of the CDR3 is TGTGCCAGCAGTTTAGATGGAATAGCGGGAGGTTACAATGAGCAGTTCTTC. It encodes CASSLDGIAGGYNEQFF.

This clone was observed once. The chain has TRBV6-6 and TRBJ1-1, with a tentative D call TRBD1 (6 bases). CDR3 length equals 12 residues. Looked up from germline, CDR1 is MNHNY and CDR2 is SVGAGI (reference sequence). Trimming took 6 bases from V and 4 from J, leaving 9 bases between them. The CDR3 protein is CASRAGATEAFF. The DNA of the CDR3 is TGTGCCAGCAGGGCAGGGGCCACTGAAGCTTTCTTT.

The V gene is TRBV4-3, the J gene TRBJ1-3; D unclear. The germline CDR1 and CDR2 sequences are LGHNA and YSLEER. This CDR3 contains 18 residues. Trimming took off 1 base at V and 3 bases at J, with 19 bases between the two ends. CDR3 residues: CASSQGIQVAGRGNTIYF. The DNA of the CDR3 is TGCGCCAGCAGCCAAGGAATCCAAGTAGCAGGTCGTGGAAACACCATATATTTT.

V gene TRBV11-3 combines with J gene TRBJ1-1, with 9 nucleotides matching TRBD1. The CDR3 spans 15 residues. Trimming at V came to 4 bases and at J to 7 bases, leaving 10 bases not matched to a gene. The germline V gene encodes CDR1 SGHNT and CDR2 YENEEA. The CDR3 region is CASSSHLGQGSEAFF. The CDR3, as DNA: TGTGCCAGCAGCTCACACCTCGGACAGGGGAGTGAAGCTTTCTTT. The full variable domain, rest sourced from reference TRBV11-3 and TRBJ1-1, is EAGVVQSPRYKIIEKKQPVAFWCNPISGHNTLYWYLQNLGQGPELLIRYENEEAVDDSQLPKDRFSAERLKGVDSTLKIQPAELGDSAVYLCASSSHLGQGSEAFFGQGTRLTVV.

Only a few counts were recorded for this clone. Other DNA sequences in the same sample also yield this CDR3. The chain couples TRBV7-9 to TRBJ2-7; possibly TRBD1 for D (6 bases). V was clipped by 5 bases and J by 0 bases, with 11 bases between them. The length of the CDR3 is 14 residues. Germline-derived CDR1 and CDR2 are SEHNR and FQNEAQ (reference sequence). CDR3 protein: CASSPWDNSYEQYF. The CDR3 bases are TGTGCCAGCAGCCCGTGGGACAACTCCTACGAGCAGTACTTC.

The V and J genes are TRBV28 and TRBJ2-7; D assignment may be TRBD1 or TRBD2 (6 bases each). From germline, CDR1 is MDHEN and CDR2 SYDVKM. The CDR3 is made up of 15 amino acids. The V end was cut by 5 bases, the J end by 9 bases, with 23 bases between. The CDR3 is CASSLGGAIPTRQYF. The CDR3 DNA reads as TGTGCCAGCAGTCTGGGGGGCGCAATACCTACGAGGCAGTACTTC. Supplemented by reference TRBV28 and TRBJ2-7, the full variable domain reads DVKVTQSSRYLVKRTGEKVFLECVQDMDHENMFWYRQDPGLGLRLIYFSYDVKMKEKGDIPEGYSVSREKKERFSLILESASTNQTSMYLCASSLGGAIPTRQYFGPGTRLTVT.

As to this clone: One junction end does not reproduce the germline sequence, and a read error may be involved. The chain joins TRBV7-9 to TRBJ1-3; no reliable D call. The CDR3 spans 14 residues. The germline gives CDR1 SEHNR, CDR2 FQNEAQ (reference sequence). CDR3 nucleotide sequence: TGTGCCAGCAGCCTAGCCGGCACTGGAAACACCATATATTTT. Amino acid sequence: CASSLAGTGNTIYF.

The chain combines TRBV4-3 with TRBJ2-1; D is unclear. Germline CDR1 LGHNA, CDR2 YSLEER. This CDR3 has 16 residues. Trimming pared 0 bases from V and 0 bases from J, leaving 9 bases between. The DNA of the CDR3 is TGCGCCAGCAGCCAAGATAGGACGGGCTCCTACAATGAGCAGTTCTTC. Translating gives CASSQDRTGSYNEQFF.

The chain recombines TRBV9 with TRBJ1-6; a weak D match, TRBD1 (6 bases). CDR3 length: 14 amino acids. Trimming took off 3 bases at V and 4 bases at J, with 8 bases between the two ends. Germline V gives CDR1 SGDLS, CDR2 YYNGEE. CDR3 sequence (DNA): TGTGCCAGCAGCGCACAGGGTTATAATTCACCCCTCCACTTT. Translated: CASSAQGYNSPLHF.

The chain links TRBV4-1 to TRBJ1-1, with a weak D call TRBD1 (5 bases). The CDR3 sequence is 14 residues long. V lost 1 base and J lost 6, with 12 bases in between. From germline, CDR1 is MGHRA and CDR2 YSYEKL. The CDR3 nucleotides are TGCGCCAGCAGCCAAGTGATAGGGGAGTCTGAAGCTTTCTTT. This gives the protein CASSQVIGESEAFF.